Presented here are 9 T cell receptor beta chains from one specimen sequenced in a study of blood T cells in healthy people across ages. It was with a sample-barcoded 5' primer and a J-beta primer mix that a second PCR of roughly 7 to 12 cycles was run. TCRdb analysed the 5' RACE reads with MiXCR anew, one entry per CDR3 protein. The top ten hold 9% to 9.5% of the sample, which has over 700,000 distinct CDR3 sequences, 25% seen once. These data also formed part of another study, on T cells of mothers and their children.

The specimen was blood. These receptors were taken from a boy younger than 18 in good health.

The chain carries TRBV12-3 or TRBV12-4 and TRBJ1-2; 7 nucleotides agree with TRBD1. This CDR3 is 13 amino acids long. After removal of 5 bases from V and 7 bases from J, the junction contained 7 bases not matched to a gene. The CDR3 DNA is TGTGCCAGCAGTGTCGACAGGGCAAGTGGCTACACCTTC. Translating gives CASSVDRASGYTF.

This clonotype turned up a few times. The gene calls are TRBV20-1 and TRBJ1-4, with D possibly matching TRBD1 (6 bases). CDR3 size: 16 residues. Germline CDR1 reads DFQATT; CDR2 reads SNEGSKA (reference sequence). Trimming cost V 4 bases and J 2 bases, with 17 bases left between them. CDR3 bases: TGCAGTGCTAACTCGGCAGGGGCGATCACTAATGAAAAACTGTTTTTT. This encodes CSANSAGAITNEKLFF.

As for this clonotype: Germline is not matched at one junction end, which may reflect a read error. The chain uses TRBV7-7 and TRBJ2-1; 7 bases align to TRBD2. This CDR3 comprises 14 residues. The germline CDR1 and CDR2 sequences are SSHAT and FNYEAQ (reference sequence). CDR3 nucleotides: TGTGCTAGCAGCGGACTAGTAAATTCCAATGAGCAGTTCTTC. Its protein is CASSGLVNSNEQFF.

This clonotype has a handful of counts. This chain's CDR3 is CASSPSEGSDGYTF. Written as DNA, the CDR3 is TGTGCCAGCAGCCCTTCGGAGGGTTCCGATGGCTACACCTTC. The chain uses TRBV7-9 and TRBJ1-2; no clear D gene. The CDR3 spans 14 residues. Germline V lookup: CDR1 SEHNR, CDR2 FQNEAQ (reference sequence). Trimming pared 5 bases from V and 6 bases from J, leaving 16 bases between.

Only a few counts were recorded for this clonotype. This chain links TRBV29-1 with TRBJ2-3, with no clear D. CDR1 is SQVTM and CDR2 is ANQGSEA in the germline V gene. CDR3 length: 12 residues. V lost 2 bases and J lost 3, with 6 bases in between. CDR3 protein: CSVEIGTDTQYF. The CDR3 DNA follows: TGCAGCGTTGAAATTGGGACAGATACGCAGTATTTT.

This clonotype has a handful of counts. This chain connects TRBV3-1 to TRBJ2-1, with 8 bases that match TRBD2. V was pared by 1 base and J by 5 bases, with 10 bases of the junction left unmatched. The CDR3 contains 17 residues. The germline CDR1 and CDR2 sequences are LGHDT and YNNKEL (reference sequence). The DNA for the CDR3 is TGTGCCAGCAGCCAAGGTCTCGCGGGAGGAGCTGACAATGAGCAGTTCTTC. Its translation: CASSQGLAGGADNEQFF.

The rearrangement uses TRBV27 and TRBJ1-2; the D gene is possibly TRBD1 (5 bases). This CDR3 contains 13 residues. Germline V CDR1 and CDR2: MNHEY, SMNVEV (reference sequence). V was shortened by 5 bases and J by 2 bases, with 9 bases between the two germline ends. The CDR3 DNA follows: TGTGCCAGCAGTCTACAGGTGAACTATGGCTACACCTTC. This sequence encodes CASSLQVNYGYTF.

This clonotype was detected only a few times. The CDR3 loop reads CASSDTGSYEQYF. The CDR3 DNA reads as TGTGCCAGCAGTGATACGGGTAGCTACGAGCAGTACTTC. The V and J genes are TRBV6-1 and TRBJ2-7; no definite D call. CDR1 MNHNS and CDR2 SASEGT come from the germline V gene. This CDR3 has 13 amino acids. Trimming left V 3 bases short and J 3 bases short, with 9 bases between.

The rearrangement joins TRBV7-2 to TRBJ2-2; the D gene is possibly TRBD1 (5 bases). Germline CDR1 and CDR2: SGHTA and FQGNSA. The CDR3 has 16 amino acids. The ends were cut back, 3 bases at V and 3 bases at J, with 14 bases in the middle. DNA of the CDR3: TGTGCCAGCAGCTTCATAGGGCAGGGTGACACCGGGGAGCTGTTTTTT. Translation: CASSFIGQGDTGELFF.